This T cell receptor beta chain was sequenced in a study of shared clonotypes between healthy human individuals. Only in-frame clones appear in the TCRdb table, and some are missing; sequencing was by immunoSEQ multiplex PCR. Among roughly 720,000 clones, 90% were seen once, and the ten largest hold about a third. This clone was seen just once. Each of the donors was a healthy adult who was HIV-negative and had not had a recent acute infection or vaccination. This sequence was found in a man between 18 and 35 years old in good health. Some clones in this sample may be carry-over from other donors' samples. The sequenced sample was memory CD8+ T cells from PBMCs. Described subset: CD45RO+ cells pooled with CCR7-negative TemRA cells.

The CDR3 here is CASSYSSREGTDTQYF. As DNA, the CDR3 is TGTGCCAGCAGTTACTCGTCCAGGGAAGGCACAGATACGCAGTATTTT. V gene TRBV6-6 combines with J gene TRBJ2-3; a possible D gene is TRBD1 (5 bases). The germline V gene encodes CDR1 MNHNY and CDR2 SVGAGI (reference sequence). V was pared by 0 bases and J by 1 base, with 11 bases between. This CDR3 has 16 amino acids.